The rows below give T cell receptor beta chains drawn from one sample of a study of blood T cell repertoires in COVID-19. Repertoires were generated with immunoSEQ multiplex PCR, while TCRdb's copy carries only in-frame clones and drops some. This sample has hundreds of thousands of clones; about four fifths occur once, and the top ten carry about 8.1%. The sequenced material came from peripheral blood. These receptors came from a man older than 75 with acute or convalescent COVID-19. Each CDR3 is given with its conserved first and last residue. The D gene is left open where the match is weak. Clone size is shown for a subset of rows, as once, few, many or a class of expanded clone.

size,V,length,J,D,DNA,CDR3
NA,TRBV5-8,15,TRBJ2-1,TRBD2,TGTGCCAGCAGCTTTGGACTAGCATCCTACAATGAGCAGTTCTTC,CASSFGLASYNEQFF
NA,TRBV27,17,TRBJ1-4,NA,TGTGCCAGCAGTTCCCAGGGAGGGGTTCCGATGAGGGAAAAACTGTTTTTT,CASSSQGGVPMREKLFF
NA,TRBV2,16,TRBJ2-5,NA,TGTGCCAGCAGCGCCCTTGGGAGCGGGCGGCAAGAGACCCAGTACTTC,CASSALGSGRQETQYF
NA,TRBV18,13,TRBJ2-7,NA,TGTGCCAGCTCACCAGACTGGTCCTACGAGCAGTACTTC,CASSPDWSYEQYF
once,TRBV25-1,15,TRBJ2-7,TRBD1,TGTGCCAGCAGTGAATTGTTTCTCACAGGGGGCGAGCAGTACTTC,CASSELFLTGGEQYF
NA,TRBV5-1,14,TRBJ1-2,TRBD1,TGCGCCAGCAGCTTTTGGGACAGGGGGCGAGGATACACCTTC,CASSFWDRGRGYTF
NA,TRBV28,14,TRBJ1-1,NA,TGTGCCAGCAGTTTGAACAGGGTAAGCACTGAAGCTTTCTTT,CASSLNRVSTEAFF
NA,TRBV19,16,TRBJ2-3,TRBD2,TGTGCCAGTAGTACGACGGGACTAGCGGCCACAGATACGCAGTATTTT,CASSTTGLAATDTQYF
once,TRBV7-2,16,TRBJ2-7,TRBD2,TGTGCCAGCAGCGCCTTTGGGACTAGCGGGTCCTACGAGCAGTACTTC,CASSAFGTSGSYEQYF
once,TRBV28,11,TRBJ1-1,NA,TGTGCCAGCACTGCGGGCACTGAAGCTTTCTTT,CASTAGTEAFF
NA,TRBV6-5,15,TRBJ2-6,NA,TGTGCCAGCAGTTACTCGGCTTCTGGGGCCAACGTCCTGACTTTC,CASSYSASGANVLTF
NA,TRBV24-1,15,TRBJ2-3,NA,TGTGCCACCAGTGAGGGGGCCCTTCAGGCAGATACGCAGTATTTT,CATSEGALQADTQYF
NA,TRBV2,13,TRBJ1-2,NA,TGTGCCAGCAGAACCAGGGGAAATTATGGCTACACCTTC,CASRTRGNYGYTF
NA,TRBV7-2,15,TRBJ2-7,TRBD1,TGTGCCAGCAGCTTTGGTTCGGGACAGGGCCACGAGCAGTACTTC,CASSFGSGQGHEQYF
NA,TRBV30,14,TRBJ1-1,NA,TGTGCCTGGAGTGCCGGACTGTTGAACACTGAAGCTTTCTTT,CAWSAGLLNTEAFF
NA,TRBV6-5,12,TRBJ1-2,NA,TGTGCCAGCAGGGGGGGGAACTATGGCTACACCTTC,CASRGGNYGYTF
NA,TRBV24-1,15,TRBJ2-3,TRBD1,TGTGCCACCAGTGATGTGACAGGGTTTGGAGATACGCAGTATTTT,CATSDVTGFGDTQYF
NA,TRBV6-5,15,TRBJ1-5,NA,TGTGCCACAAATTCCGGGACAACCAATAATCAGCCCCAGCATTTT,CATNSGTTNNQPQHF
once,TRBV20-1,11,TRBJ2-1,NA,TGCAGTGCCGAGCGGGCGACGGAGCAGTTCTTC,CSAERATEQFF
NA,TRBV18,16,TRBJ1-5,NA,TGTGCCAGCTCACCAGATCATACAGGGTCCCTCGACGCCCAGCATTTT,CASSPDHTGSLDAQHF
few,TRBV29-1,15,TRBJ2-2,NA,TGCAGCGTCCTAATCAGAGCGGGCAACACCGGGGAGCTGTTTTTT,CSVLIRAGNTGELFF
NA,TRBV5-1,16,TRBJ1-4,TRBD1,TGCGCCAGCAGCTGGGGGGACAGAACAACTAATGAAAAACTGTTTTTT,CASSWGDRTTNEKLFF
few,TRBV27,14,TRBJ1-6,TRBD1,TGTGCCAGCAGGGGACAGGGATTTGGATCACCCCTCCACTTT,CASRGQGFGSPLHF
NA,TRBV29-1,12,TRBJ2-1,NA,TGCAGCGTTGAAGGAGGAGGCAATGAGCAGTTCTTC,CSVEGGGNEQFF
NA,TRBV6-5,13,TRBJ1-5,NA,TGTGCCAGCACCATAGTTAGCAATCAGCCCCAGCATTTT,CASTIVSNQPQHF
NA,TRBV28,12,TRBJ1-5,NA,TGTGCCAGCAGTTTAGGGCATCAGCCCCAGCATTTT,CASSLGHQPQHF
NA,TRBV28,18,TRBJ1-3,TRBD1,TGTGCCAGTTTCATGGGACAGGGGGCAAAAATCTCTGGAAACACCATATATTTT,CASFMGQGAKISGNTIYF
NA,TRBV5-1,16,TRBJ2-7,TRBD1,TGCGCCAGCAGCATCAATCTCGGGACAGGGCGGGTGGAGCAGTACTTC,CASSINLGTGRVEQYF
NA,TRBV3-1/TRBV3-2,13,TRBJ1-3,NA,TGTGCCAGCAGTCCTTTCTCTGGAAACACCATATATTTT,CASSPFSGNTIYF
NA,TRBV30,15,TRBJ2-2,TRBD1,TGTGCCTGGAGTAAAACCGGGACAGGTGCCGGGGAGCTGTTTTTT,CAWSKTGTGAGELFF
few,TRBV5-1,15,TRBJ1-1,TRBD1,TGCGCCAGCAGCTTGGGGGACAGGGGTAACACTGAAGCTTTCTTT,CASSLGDRGNTEAFF
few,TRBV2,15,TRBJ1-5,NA,TGTGCCAGCAGTGCTCCGGGACACTCTCATCAGCCCCAGCATTTT,CASSAPGHSHQPQHF
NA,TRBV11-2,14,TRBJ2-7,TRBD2,TGTGCCAGCAGCTTAGCGGGAGGAGTCTACGAGCAGTACTTC,CASSLAGGVYEQYF
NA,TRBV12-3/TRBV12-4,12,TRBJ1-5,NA,TGTGCCAGCAGTTTCCATCGGGGGCCCCAGCATTTT,CASSFHRGPQHF
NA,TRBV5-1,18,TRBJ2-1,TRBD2,TGCGCCAGCAGCCGGCCCCCACCGGTTGGACCGGGGGGGAATGAGCAGTTCTTC,CASSRPPPVGPGGNEQFF
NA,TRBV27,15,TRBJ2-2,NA,TGTGCCAGCAAATCTCAGGGGTCGAACACCGGGGAGCTGTTTTTT,CASKSQGSNTGELFF
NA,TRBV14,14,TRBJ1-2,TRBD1,TGTGCCAGCAGCTCGGACAGGTGGGGATATGGCTACACCTTC,CASSSDRWGYGYTF
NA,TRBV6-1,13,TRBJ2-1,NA,TGTGCCAGCAGTGAAGAACTCTACGAGGAGCAGTTCTTC,CASSEELYEEQFF
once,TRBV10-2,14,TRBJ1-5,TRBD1,TGCGCCAGCGCCCGACAGGGTAGCAATCAGCCCCAGCATTTT,CASARQGSNQPQHF
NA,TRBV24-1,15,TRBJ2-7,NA,TGTGCCACCAGTGATCCACGGACAGCCTCCTACGAGCAGTACTTC,CATSDPRTASYEQYF
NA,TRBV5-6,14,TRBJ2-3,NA,TGTGCCAGCAGCTTTCGGACTCGCACAGATACGCAGTATTTT,CASSFRTRTDTQYF
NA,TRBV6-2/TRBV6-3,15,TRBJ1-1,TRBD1,TGTGCCAGCAGTCCCCGGGGACAGGGGGAGGTAGAGGCTTTCTTT,CASSPRGQGEVEAFF
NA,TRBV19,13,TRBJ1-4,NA,TGTGCCAGTAACAGGGAAAACGGTGAAAAACTGTTTTTT,CASNRENGEKLFF
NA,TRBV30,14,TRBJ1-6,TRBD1,TGTGCCTGGAGACCGGGACAGCATAATTCACCCCTCCACTTT,CAWRPGQHNSPLHF